Listed here are 3 T cell receptor beta chains from one sample, sequenced in a study of stereotactic body radiotherapy in pancreatic ductal adenocarcinoma. TCRdb itself ran the bulk RNA-seq reads through MiXCR, one entry per CDR3 protein. The sample has a handful of distinct CDR3 sequences. Sample: tumor tissue, taken after stereotactic body radiotherapy or without it (not recorded which). Every receptor here comes from a human donor with pancreatic ductal adenocarcinoma.

This clonotype was counted a few times. The chain employs TRBV24-1 and TRBJ2-3, with D perhaps matching TRBD2 (6 bases). CDR1 is KGHDR and CDR2 is SFDVKD in the germline V gene. This CDR3 comprises 17 residues. V dropped 0 bases and J dropped 0 bases, with 12 bases sitting between them. The CDR3 protein is CATSDLNWGESTDTQYF. CDR3 sequence (DNA): TGTGCCACCAGTGATTTGAATTGGGGGGAAAGCACAGATACGCAGTATTTT.

V and J are TRBV6-2 or TRBV6-3 and TRBJ2-2; D ambiguous. Trimming shortened V by 7 bases and J by 3 bases, and 12 bases separated the two germline ends. The CDR3 is 14 amino acids. CDR1 is MNHEY, CDR2 SVGEGT, per germline. The CDR3 reads CASNSFRDTGELFF. In DNA, the CDR3 is TGTGCCAGCAATTCTTTCCGGGACACCGGGGAGCTGTTTTTT.

This chain links TRBV7-6 with TRBJ2-5; the D gene is possibly TRBD1 (5 bases). Germline lookup yields CDR1 SGHVS and CDR2 FNYEAQ. This CDR3 spans 13 amino acids. Trimming pared 1 base from V and 4 bases from J, leaving 7 bases between. As DNA, the CDR3 is TGTGCCAGCAGCTTAGTCAGGGCAGAGACCCAGTACTTC. Encoded protein: CASSLVRAETQYF.